These 14 T cell receptor beta chains were sequenced from one sample in a study of blood T cell repertoires in COVID-19. The repertoire was sequenced with immunoSEQ multiplex PCR; TCRdb's copy has only in-frame clones and lacks some. The sample has 200,000 to 300,000 clones, over 75% seen once; the top ten hold 3.1%. Material for sequencing was PBMCs or T cells enriched from blood (not recorded which). These receptors were taken from a woman between 40 and 50 years old who had been exposed to COVID-19.

In regard to this clone: At one boundary the junction diverges from the germline segment, which might be a read error. The V gene is TRBV15, the J gene TRBJ1-5, with 8 bases matching TRBD1. Germline CDR1 LNHNV, CDR2 YYDKDF (reference sequence). The CDR3 is 15 amino acids. The CDR3 bases are TGCGCTACTGCGTCAGGGGGCGAGCTTAATCAGCCCCAGCATTTT. It translates to CATASGGELNQPQHF.

The V call is TRBV5-1, the J call TRBJ1-6; D gene unclear. Per the germline V gene, CDR1 is SGHRS and CDR2 is YFSETQ. CDR3 size: 16 residues. The ends were cut back, 3 bases at V and 7 bases at J, with 17 bases in the middle. The CDR3 DNA reads as TGCGCCAGCAGCTCTAACCCCGGTTCCACCAATTCACCCCTCCACTTT. As protein: CASSSNPGSTNSPLHF.

The rearrangement links TRBV28 to TRBJ1-1, with 8 bases fitting TRBD1. The CDR3 is 15 amino acids. V lost 5 bases, J lost 1 base, and 6 bases stayed unmatched. The germline V gene has CDR1 MDHEN and CDR2 SYDVKM. The CDR3 sequence: CASSGAGQGNTEAFF. CDR3 DNA: TGTGCCAGCAGTGGCGCCGGACAGGGGAACACTGAAGCTTTCTTT.

CDR3 DNA sequence: TGTGCCAGCAGTGAGCAGACACCTAATTCACCCCTCCACTTT. Translating gives CASSEQTPNSPLHF. This chain links TRBV6-1 with TRBJ1-6; D is unclear. The CDR3 length is 14 residues. The V gene lost 3 bases and the J gene lost 6 bases, with 9 bases spanning the gap. CDR1 is MNHNS, CDR2 SASEGT, per germline.

This chain links TRBV7-2 with TRBJ2-4; TRBD1 is a possible D gene (6 bases). The V and J ends lost 5 bases and 10 bases respectively, with 15 bases between them. Germline V gene sequence: CDR1 SGHTA, CDR2 FQGNSA. The CDR3 runs 13 residues. The CDR3 reads CASSQDSKAIQYF. The CDR3 nucleotides are TGTGCCAGCAGCCAGGACAGCAAAGCAATTCAGTACTTC.

The chain links TRBV7-9 to TRBJ1-4, with TRBD1 matching over 8 bases. The CDR3 is 15 residues long. The germline CDR1 and CDR2 sequences are SEHNR and FQNEAQ (reference sequence). V shed 4 bases and J 5 bases; nucleotides not matched to a gene: 6. CDR3 region: CASSSWTGRNEKLFF. CDR3 DNA sequence: TGTGCCAGCAGCTCCTGGACAGGGCGGAATGAAAAACTGTTTTTT.

The V gene is TRBV19, the J gene TRBJ1-2; 10 nucleotides agree with TRBD1. The length of the CDR3 is 14 residues. V was clipped by 8 bases and J by 6 bases; unmatched bases: 9. The germline gives CDR1 LNHDA, CDR2 SQIVND (reference sequence). The CDR3 nucleotides are TGTGCCAGTCTCCAAGCGACAGGGGGCGATGGCTACACCTTC. Its protein is CASLQATGGDGYTF.

The rearrangement joins TRBV4-3 to TRBJ1-2; 10 bases agree with TRBD1. The trim removed 0 bases at V and 6 bases at J, leaving 7 bases unmatched. The length of the CDR3 is 16 residues. Germline V lookup: CDR1 LGHNA, CDR2 YSLEER. CDR3: CASSQEWGQGNNGYTF. CDR3 bases: TGCGCCAGCAGCCAAGAATGGGGACAGGGGAACAATGGCTACACCTTC.

This clone has just a few counts. CDR3 loop: CSASGDRGDTEAFF. CDR3 coding DNA: TGCAGTGCTAGTGGGGACAGGGGCGACACTGAAGCTTTCTTT. The rearrangement joins TRBV20-1 to TRBJ1-1; 10 bases fit TRBD1. This CDR3 region has 14 residues. Losses at the gene ends were 3 bases for V and 3 bases for J; bases not matched to a gene: 4. Germline values: CDR1 DFQATT, CDR2 SNEGSKA (reference sequence).

This chain connects TRBV3-1 (or the pseudogene TRBV3-2) to TRBJ1-3; possibly TRBD1 for D (5 bases). The CDR3 is 15 residues long. V was trimmed by 2 bases and J by 5 bases, leaving 13 bases between them. Looked up from germline, CDR1 is LGHDT and CDR2 is YNNKEL (reference sequence). CDR3 in amino acids: CASSQCSTGRNTIYF. CDR3 bases: TGTGCCAGCAGCCAATGCTCAACAGGAAGAAACACCATATATTTT.

This CDR3 reads CASSLMGALPYEQYF. The CDR3 DNA sequence: TGTGCCAGCAGCTTAATGGGGGCGCTTCCCTACGAGCAGTACTTC. This chain links TRBV7-3 with TRBJ2-7, with D possibly being TRBD1 (6 bases). This CDR3 comprises 15 residues. Trimming took 1 base from V and 2 from J, leaving 12 bases between them. Per the germline V gene, CDR1 is SGHTA and CDR2 is FQGTGA.

This clone was counted a single time. This rearrangement joins TRBV5-1 to TRBJ1-2; D gene ambiguous. CDR1 is SGHRS, CDR2 YFSETQ, per germline. The CDR3 covers 13 residues. Trimming took off 3 bases at V and 2 bases at J, with 8 bases between the two ends. The CDR3 sequence: CASSSEGNYGYTF. Written as DNA, the CDR3 is TGCGCCAGCAGCTCGGAGGGAAACTATGGCTACACCTTC.

The chain is built from TRBV25-1 and TRBJ1-6; no reliable D call. Germline CDR1 reads MGHDK; CDR2 reads SYGVNS. This CDR3 contains 13 residues. V was cut by 3 bases and J by 4 bases, with 4 bases left in between. For the CDR3, the DNA is TGTGCCAGCAGTGACAGATATAATTCACCCCTCCACTTT. It yields the protein CASSDRYNSPLHF.

The genes are TRBV13 and TRBJ1-2, with 7 bases matching TRBD1. Germline trimming cut 2 bases from V and 4 bases from J; bases unmatched to any gene: 4. CDR1 PRHDT and CDR2 FYEKMQ come from the germline V gene (reference sequence). This CDR3 region has 14 residues. The CDR3 spells CASSLNRDSYGYTF. The CDR3 DNA sequence: TGTGCCAGCAGCTTAAACCGGGACAGCTATGGCTACACCTTC.